The rows below give T cell receptor beta chains drawn from one sample of a study of blood T cell repertoires in COVID-19. Data came from immunoSEQ multiplex PCR; TCRdb stores just in-frame clones and leaves some out. Of around 19,000 clones in the sample, roughly 90% were seen once. Material: peripheral blood. The receptor source for this set is a woman aged 55 to 70 with active COVID-19. CDR3s include the opening cysteine and the closing phenylalanine or tryptophan. The D gene is left open where the match is weak. Only part of the rows carry a size: once, few, many, or a class if the clone is expanded.

j_call: TRBJ2-3; clone_size: .; v_call: TRBV3-1/TRBV3-2; d_call: .; cdr3_nt: TGTGCCAGCAGCCATCAACTTCCAGATACGCAGTATTTT; cdr3_aa: CASSHQLPDTQYF
j_call: TRBJ1-3; clone_size: .; v_call: TRBV11-2; d_call: .; cdr3_nt: TGTGCCAGCAGCTTAGGGAACAGGGCTGACACCATATATTTT; cdr3_aa: CASSLGNRADTIYF
j_call: TRBJ2-5; clone_size: .; v_call: TRBV3-1/TRBV3-2; d_call: .; cdr3_nt: TGTGCCAGCAGCCAAGGGGGACTGTCAGAGACCCAGTACTTC; cdr3_aa: CASSQGGLSETQYF
j_call: TRBJ2-3; clone_size: .; v_call: TRBV6-1; d_call: .; cdr3_nt: TGTGCCAGCAGTGAAGGGGGGGGGCGGACAGATACGCAGTATTTT; cdr3_aa: CASSEGGGRTDTQYF
j_call: TRBJ1-1; clone_size: .; v_call: TRBV29-1; d_call: TRBD1; cdr3_nt: TGCAGCGTTCCATCGGGACAGGGAACCACTGAAGCTTTCTTT; cdr3_aa: CSVPSGQGTTEAFF
j_call: TRBJ2-7; clone_size: .; v_call: TRBV6-6; d_call: .; cdr3_nt: TGTGCCAGCAGTTACTCGGACACTGGGATGTACGAGCAGTACTTC; cdr3_aa: CASSYSDTGMYEQYF
j_call: TRBJ2-3; clone_size: .; v_call: TRBV3-1/TRBV3-2; d_call: TRBD2; cdr3_nt: TGTGCCAGCGGGACTATCAAAACAGATACGCAGTATTTT; cdr3_aa: CASGTIKTDTQYF
j_call: TRBJ2-3; clone_size: .; v_call: TRBV5-1; d_call: .; cdr3_nt: TGCGCCAGCAGCTTGAACGGGAGATCTAGCACAGATACGCAGTATTTT; cdr3_aa: CASSLNGRSSTDTQYF
j_call: TRBJ2-3; clone_size: .; v_call: TRBV19; d_call: TRBD1; cdr3_nt: TGTGCCAGTACCAAGAGAGGGGCAGGGGGCGCAGAGGATACGCAGTATTTT; cdr3_aa: CASTKRGAGGAEDTQYF
j_call: TRBJ2-3; clone_size: .; v_call: TRBV19; d_call: .; cdr3_nt: TGTGCCAGTAGTCCGACAGACACAGATACGCAGTATTTT; cdr3_aa: CASSPTDTDTQYF
j_call: TRBJ2-3; clone_size: .; v_call: TRBV11-3; d_call: .; cdr3_nt: TGTGCCAGCAGCTCCAGACTAGGGTTAGAGGATACGCAGTATTTT; cdr3_aa: CASSSRLGLEDTQYF
j_call: TRBJ1-1; clone_size: .; v_call: TRBV5-1; d_call: .; cdr3_nt: TGCGCCAGCAGCTCCCAGGGAGGAGCACTGAACACTGAAGCTTTCTTT; cdr3_aa: CASSSQGGALNTEAFF
j_call: TRBJ1-2; clone_size: .; v_call: TRBV29-1; d_call: TRBD1; cdr3_nt: TGCAGCGTTCTGACAGGGGACGCCTATGGCTACACCTTC; cdr3_aa: CSVLTGDAYGYTF
j_call: TRBJ1-6; clone_size: once; v_call: TRBV5-1; d_call: .; cdr3_nt: TGCGCCAGCAGCTTGGATGGTGGGAGTAATTCACCCCTCCACTTT; cdr3_aa: CASSLDGGSNSPLHF
j_call: TRBJ1-2; clone_size: .; v_call: TRBV5-1; d_call: .; cdr3_nt: TGCGCCAGCAGCCCCCAGGGGAAGGGCTACACCTTC; cdr3_aa: CASSPQGKGYTF
j_call: TRBJ2-1; clone_size: once; v_call: TRBV13; d_call: .; cdr3_nt: TGTGCCAGCAGCCAACTCTCTCGGGGTAGCTCCTACAATGAGCAGTTCTTC; cdr3_aa: CASSQLSRGSSYNEQFF
j_call: TRBJ2-1; clone_size: .; v_call: TRBV14; d_call: TRBD1; cdr3_nt: TGTGCCAGCAGCCACGCACAGGGGATCGGGCAGTTCTTC; cdr3_aa: CASSHAQGIGQFF
j_call: TRBJ1-3; clone_size: medium-sized; v_call: TRBV28; d_call: .; cdr3_nt: TGTGCCAGCACCCGCGGGGGGGCTAGTGGAAACACCATATATTTT; cdr3_aa: CASTRGGASGNTIYF
j_call: TRBJ2-3; clone_size: .; v_call: TRBV5-5; d_call: TRBD2; cdr3_nt: TGTGCCAGCAGCTCCAACGGACTAGCGGCAGATACGCAGTATTTT; cdr3_aa: CASSSNGLAADTQYF
j_call: TRBJ2-1; clone_size: .; v_call: TRBV7-2; d_call: .; cdr3_nt: TGTGCCAGCAGCCTGGACACGGACAGCAATAAGCAGTTCTTC; cdr3_aa: CASSLDTDSNKQFF
j_call: TRBJ1-6; clone_size: .; v_call: TRBV11-2; d_call: .; cdr3_nt: TGTGCCAGCAGCACTCTGGGGGGTAATTCACCCCTCCACTTT; cdr3_aa: CASSTLGGNSPLHF
j_call: TRBJ2-3; clone_size: .; v_call: TRBV2; d_call: TRBD1; cdr3_nt: TGTGCCACAGCCCGACAGGGGACCGATACGCAGTATTTT; cdr3_aa: CATARQGTDTQYF
j_call: TRBJ2-2; clone_size: .; v_call: TRBV21-1; d_call: .; cdr3_nt: TGTGCCAGCAGCAAATGCTGCAGGATCACCGGGGAGCTGTTTTTT; cdr3_aa: CASSKCCRITGELFF
j_call: TRBJ2-2; clone_size: .; v_call: TRBV7-9; d_call: TRBD1; cdr3_nt: TGTGCCAGCAGCCGGACAGGGACCACCGGGGAGCTGTTTTTT; cdr3_aa: CASSRTGTTGELFF
j_call: TRBJ1-1; clone_size: .; v_call: TRBV5-1; d_call: .; cdr3_nt: TGCGCCAGCAGCCCTGGACAGACCGTGAACACTGAAGCTTTCTTT; cdr3_aa: CASSPGQTVNTEAFF
j_call: TRBJ2-5; clone_size: .; v_call: TRBV5-4; d_call: TRBD2; cdr3_nt: TGTGCCAGCAGCTTGGGACTAGCGTCCTCCGGACAAGAGACCCAGTACTTC; cdr3_aa: CASSLGLASSGQETQYF
j_call: TRBJ2-3; clone_size: .; v_call: TRBV19; d_call: TRBD1; cdr3_nt: TGTGCAAGTACGGGGGGACAGGGGGCGCCGGATACGCAGTATTTT; cdr3_aa: CASTGGQGAPDTQYF
j_call: TRBJ2-5; clone_size: .; v_call: TRBV13; d_call: TRBD2; cdr3_nt: TGTGCCAGCAGCCGCCGGGGGGTTCGACTGGCGGAGACCCAGTACTTC; cdr3_aa: CASSRRGVRLAETQYF
j_call: TRBJ1-2; clone_size: .; v_call: TRBV7-9; d_call: TRBD1; cdr3_nt: TGTGCCAGCAGCTTATCAGGGGGCGCTGGCTACACCTTC; cdr3_aa: CASSLSGGAGYTF
j_call: TRBJ2-1; clone_size: .; v_call: TRBV29-1; d_call: TRBD2; cdr3_nt: TGCAGCGTGAATGGGATTAGCGGGGGCCAGTACAATGAGCAGTTCTTC; cdr3_aa: CSVNGISGGQYNEQFF
j_call: TRBJ1-2; clone_size: .; v_call: TRBV5-1; d_call: .; cdr3_nt: TGCGCCAGCAGCTTGGCGGACAGCCCGAGCTACACCTTC; cdr3_aa: CASSLADSPSYTF
j_call: TRBJ1-5; clone_size: .; v_call: TRBV27; d_call: .; cdr3_nt: TGTGCCAGCAGTTTATCAGGAGGGTATAGCAATCAGCCCCAGCATTTT; cdr3_aa: CASSLSGGYSNQPQHF
j_call: TRBJ1-1; clone_size: .; v_call: TRBV19; d_call: TRBD1; cdr3_nt: TGTGCCAGTAGGGACAGGGGGCGAAACACTGAAGCTTTCTTT; cdr3_aa: CASRDRGRNTEAFF
j_call: TRBJ2-3; clone_size: .; v_call: TRBV9; d_call: TRBD2; cdr3_nt: TGTGCCAGCAGCTTCCGGACTAGCGGGGAAGGTACAGATACGCAGTATTTT; cdr3_aa: CASSFRTSGEGTDTQYF
j_call: TRBJ1-1; clone_size: .; v_call: TRBV18; d_call: TRBD1; cdr3_nt: TGTGCCAGCTCACCTAATGACAGGGTAAAGGGTGAAGCTTTCTTT; cdr3_aa: CASSPNDRVKGEAFF
j_call: TRBJ1-1; clone_size: .; v_call: TRBV7-9; d_call: .; cdr3_nt: TGTGCCAGCAGCTACCCTAGCACTGAAGCTTTCTTT; cdr3_aa: CASSYPSTEAFF
j_call: TRBJ2-3; clone_size: .; v_call: TRBV6-5; d_call: TRBD2; cdr3_nt: TGTGCCAGCAGGACTAGCGGGGGAGGAGGTACGCAGTATTTT; cdr3_aa: CASRTSGGGGTQYF
j_call: TRBJ2-7; clone_size: .; v_call: TRBV10-3; d_call: .; cdr3_nt: TGTGCCATCAGTGATCTCGGGTACGAGCAGTACTTC; cdr3_aa: CAISDLGYEQYF
j_call: TRBJ2-2; clone_size: .; v_call: TRBV19; d_call: TRBD1; cdr3_nt: TGTGCCAGCAGTCAATCGGGGACAGGGGGAGTCGGGGACACCGGGGAGCTGTTTTTT; cdr3_aa: CASSQSGTGGVGDTGELFF
j_call: TRBJ1-5; clone_size: .; v_call: TRBV6-1; d_call: .; cdr3_nt: TGTGCCAGCAGTGAAGTCCCGCCGGGGCATTTT; cdr3_aa: CASSEVPPGHF
j_call: TRBJ1-4; clone_size: .; v_call: TRBV5-5; d_call: .; cdr3_nt: TGTGCCAGCAGCTCCGCAGGGACAACTAATGAAAAACTGTTTTTT; cdr3_aa: CASSSAGTTNEKLFF
j_call: TRBJ1-2; clone_size: .; v_call: TRBV29-1; d_call: .; cdr3_nt: TGCAGCGTTATAACAGGGAGCCTTAACTATGGCTACACCTTC; cdr3_aa: CSVITGSLNYGYTF
j_call: TRBJ1-1; clone_size: .; v_call: TRBV28; d_call: .; cdr3_nt: TGTGCCAGCAGTTCCCTGGGAGGGAACACTGAAGCTTTCTTT; cdr3_aa: CASSSLGGNTEAFF
j_call: TRBJ2-2; clone_size: .; v_call: TRBV6-5; d_call: TRBD2; cdr3_nt: TGTGCCAGCACCCCGGGACTAGCGTTCACCGGGGAGCTGTTTTTT; cdr3_aa: CASTPGLAFTGELFF